This T cell receptor beta chain came from a study of T-cell reconstitution after alpha-beta-depleted transplantation in children (dated by TCRdb to about 2016). Turning to the overall study: T-cell immune reconstitution after TCRalphabeta/CD19-depleted allogeneic hematopoietic cell transplantation in children was quantitatively tracked in the study by means of TCR repertoire profiling.

To prepare the library, PCR was applied. The reads were generated on an Illumina HiSeq 2500. Molecular barcoding was employed in the preparation of TCR libraries, with unique molecular identifiers being used to normalize TCRbeta repertoire quantification. Using fastp trimming at Q25 and MiXCR clonotype assembly, TCRdb reanalyzed the public sequencing data and kept in-frame beta chains. Each entry merges the rows of one CDR3 protein and shows their most common DNA and genes. The sample profile shows about 32,000 distinct CDR3 sequences; about 6.7% of them were found once. 27% of the sample is held by the ten biggest clonotypes. The meaning of the sample's time point label: day 60 (about 2 months) after transplantation. This specimen's treatment or condition label, per the study, means: allogeneic hematopoietic cell transplantation with graft depleted of TCRalphabeta T cells and CD19 B cells. The children who served as transplant recipients had been given grafts of TCRalphabeta/CD19-depleted allogeneic hematopoietic cells.

Turning to this clonotype: It has no known antigen specificity. No base qualities exist here, and no much larger clone lies one base off it.

Overall study results and their limits: Over subsequent months, a decline in hyperexpanded clone frequencies was noted, and after one year, T-cell counts and TCRbeta diversity were mostly ascribed to newly produced T cells. Apparently early alphabetaT-cell count recovery about two months after transplant reportedly relied on only several hundred rapidly expanded clones derived from non-depleted graft cells. The high TCRbeta diversity at day 60 in some patients was ascribed to recipient T cells and intrathymic progenitors that had survived conditioning.

This sample comprised peripheral blood, obtained 60 days after TCRalphabeta/CD19-depleted stem cell transplant. This receptor was taken from a child younger than two who had a stem cell transplant for acute myeloid leukemia, so the T cells may come from the graft donor.

The DNA is TGCAGTGCAGGGGACGGTATCTCGGCCCAGTACTTC. Its protein is CSAGDGISAQYF. The receptor chain draws on TRBV20-1 and TRBJ2-5, with the D gene possibly TRBD1 or TRBD2, each one fitting 5 bases. Reading from cysteine to phenylalanine, the CDR3 counts 12 amino acids. Only the CDR3 part of the read is kept: 36 bases, read in frame from the first base. As encoded in the germline V gene (reference sequence), CDR1 is DFQATT while CDR2 is SNEGSKA. Trimming costs V 6 bases and J 9 bases, and their ends lie 17 bases apart.